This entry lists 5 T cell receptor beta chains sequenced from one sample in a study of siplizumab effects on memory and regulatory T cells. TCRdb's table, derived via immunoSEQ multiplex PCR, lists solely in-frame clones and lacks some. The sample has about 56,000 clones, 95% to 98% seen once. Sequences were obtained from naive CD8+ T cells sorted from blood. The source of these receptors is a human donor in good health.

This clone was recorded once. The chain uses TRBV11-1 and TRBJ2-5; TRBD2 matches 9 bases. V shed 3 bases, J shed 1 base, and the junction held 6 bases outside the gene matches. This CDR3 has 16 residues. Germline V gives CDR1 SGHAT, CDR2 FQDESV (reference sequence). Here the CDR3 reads CASSFPLAGLQETQYF. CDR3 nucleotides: TGTGCCAGCAGCTTCCCACTAGCGGGCCTCCAAGAGACCCAGTACTTC. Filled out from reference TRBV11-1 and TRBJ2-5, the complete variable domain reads EAEVAQSPRYKITEKSQAVAFWCDPISGHATLYWYRQILGQGPELLVQFQDESVVDDSQLPKDRFSAERLKGVDSTLKIQPAELGDSAMYLCASSFPLAGLQETQYFGPGTRLLVL.

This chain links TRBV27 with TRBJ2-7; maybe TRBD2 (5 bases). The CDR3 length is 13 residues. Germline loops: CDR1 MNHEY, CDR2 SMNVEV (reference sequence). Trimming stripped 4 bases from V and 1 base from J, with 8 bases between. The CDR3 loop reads CASSSGESYEQYF. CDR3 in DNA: TGTGCCAGCAGTTCCGGGGAATCCTACGAGCAGTACTTC.

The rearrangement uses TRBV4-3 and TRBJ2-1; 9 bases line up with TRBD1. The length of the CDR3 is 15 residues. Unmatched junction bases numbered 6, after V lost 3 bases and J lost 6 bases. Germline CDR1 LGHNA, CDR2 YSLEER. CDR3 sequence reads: CASSQDRGGSNEQFF. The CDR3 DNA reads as TGCGCCAGCAGCCAGGACAGGGGTGGGTCCAATGAGCAGTTCTTC.

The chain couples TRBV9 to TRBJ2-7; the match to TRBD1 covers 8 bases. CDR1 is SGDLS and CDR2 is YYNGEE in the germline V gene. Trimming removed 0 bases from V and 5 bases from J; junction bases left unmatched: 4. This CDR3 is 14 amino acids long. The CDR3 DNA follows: TGTGCCAGCAGCGTAGATGGACAGGGCAACGAGCAGTACTTC. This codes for CASSVDGQGNEQYF.

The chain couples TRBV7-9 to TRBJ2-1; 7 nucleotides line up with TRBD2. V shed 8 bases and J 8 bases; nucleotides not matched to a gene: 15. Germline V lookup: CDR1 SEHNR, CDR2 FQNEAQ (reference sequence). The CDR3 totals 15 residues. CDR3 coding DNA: TGTGCCAGCGGTGCGGCTGGAGGGAGGGCCCATGAGCAGTTCTTC. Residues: CASGAAGGRAHEQFF.